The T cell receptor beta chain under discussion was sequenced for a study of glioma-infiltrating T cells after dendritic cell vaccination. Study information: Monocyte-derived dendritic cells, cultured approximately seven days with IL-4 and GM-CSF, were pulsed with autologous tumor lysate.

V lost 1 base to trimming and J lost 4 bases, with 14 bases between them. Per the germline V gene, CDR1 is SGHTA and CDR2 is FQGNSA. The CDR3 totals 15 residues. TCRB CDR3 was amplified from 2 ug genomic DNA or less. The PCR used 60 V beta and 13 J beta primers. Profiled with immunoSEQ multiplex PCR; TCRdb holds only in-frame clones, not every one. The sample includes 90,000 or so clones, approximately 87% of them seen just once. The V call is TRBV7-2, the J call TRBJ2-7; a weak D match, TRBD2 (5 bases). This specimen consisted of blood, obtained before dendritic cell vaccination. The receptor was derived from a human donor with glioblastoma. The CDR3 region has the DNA TGTGCCAGCAGCTTAGGAGGGCAGCAGGCGTACGAGCAGTACTTC. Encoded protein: CASSLGGQQAYEQYF.